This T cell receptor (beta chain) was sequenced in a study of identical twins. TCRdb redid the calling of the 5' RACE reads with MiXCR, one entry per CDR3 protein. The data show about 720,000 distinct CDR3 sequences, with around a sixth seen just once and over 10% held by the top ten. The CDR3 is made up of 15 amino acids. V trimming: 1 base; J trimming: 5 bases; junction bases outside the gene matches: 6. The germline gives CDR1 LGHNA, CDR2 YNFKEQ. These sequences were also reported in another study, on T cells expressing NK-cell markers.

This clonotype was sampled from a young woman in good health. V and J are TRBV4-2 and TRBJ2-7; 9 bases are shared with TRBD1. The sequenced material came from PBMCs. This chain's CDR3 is CASSQAGQGIDEQYF. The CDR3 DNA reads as TGTGCCAGCAGCCAAGCGGGACAGGGTATCGACGAGCAGTACTTC.